The subject of this entry is one T cell receptor (beta chain). Its specificity is unknown. This sample was included in a study of T-cell memory formation after mild COVID-19. Trimming cost V 2 bases and J 0 bases, with 9 bases left between them. This CDR3 region has 15 residues. Germline CDR1 reads SGHTS; CDR2 reads YDEGEE. TCRdb called the 5' RACE reads again in MiXCR, with one record for every CDR3 protein. The data hold roughly 400,000 distinct CDR3 sequences, with about a sixth observed a single time. General study findings and limits: Pre-infection memory showed some responding clones, and this suggested that cross-reactive memory joined.

The sample consisted of PBMCs or a T cell subset sorted from them (not recorded which). The chain couples TRBV5-8 to TRBJ2-1; D unclear. The sequence came from a young man who had mild COVID-19 (a few samples of this study predate the infection). Cell type and time point are not known. The CDR3 nucleotides read TGTGCCAGCAGCTTTCGAGGCATCTCCTACAATGAGCAGTTCTTC. Its translation: CASSFRGISYNEQFF.